Given below is one T cell receptor beta chain in context. Its target is unknown. The sample belongs to a study of graft-versus-host responses after intestinal transplantation. Overall study context: Recipients got multivisceral, liver-intestinal, or isolated intestinal transplants. Points from the study as a whole: Allograft graft-versus-host to host-versus-graft clonal ratios ran high in patients with graft-donor T cell macrochimerism.

Produced via immunoSEQ multiplex PCR; TCRdb's table is partial and in-frame only. The sample includes more than 55,000 clones, about 90% of them seen just once. The receptor's source is a human patient who received an intestinal transplant, so some T cells may come from the graft donor. The sequencing used PBMCs, collected 26 days after transplant.

The CDR3 spells CASSFFPRGTGDTQYF. For the CDR3, the DNA is TGTGCCAGCAGTTTTTTCCCCCGGGGGACCGGAGATACGCAGTATTTT. This chain joins TRBV27 and TRBJ2-3; a weak D match, TRBD2 (6 bases). The CDR3 has 16 residues. CDR1 and CDR2 from the germline V gene are MNHEY and SMNVEV (reference sequence). Trimming stripped 3 bases from V and 5 bases from J, with 18 bases between.